This T cell receptor (beta chain) was documented in a study of blood T cell repertoires in COVID-19. The assay was immunoSEQ multiplex PCR, and TCRdb's table has in-frame clones only and misses some. The data hold a few hundred thousand clones, with about 87% observed a single time. The V gene end was trimmed by 0 bases and the J gene end by 6 bases; junction bases not matched to a gene: 6. Germline-derived CDR1 and CDR2 are SGHRS and YFSETQ. This CDR3 has 14 amino acids. The receptor was derived from a woman in her twenties or thirties who had recovered from COVID-19. Sequenced: peripheral blood. This chain joins TRBV5-1 and TRBJ2-7, with 7 bases that match TRBD1. CDR3 DNA sequence: TGCGCCAGCAGCTTGGCGCAGGGGGAGAGCGAGCAGTACTTC. Translating gives CASSLAQGESEQYF.